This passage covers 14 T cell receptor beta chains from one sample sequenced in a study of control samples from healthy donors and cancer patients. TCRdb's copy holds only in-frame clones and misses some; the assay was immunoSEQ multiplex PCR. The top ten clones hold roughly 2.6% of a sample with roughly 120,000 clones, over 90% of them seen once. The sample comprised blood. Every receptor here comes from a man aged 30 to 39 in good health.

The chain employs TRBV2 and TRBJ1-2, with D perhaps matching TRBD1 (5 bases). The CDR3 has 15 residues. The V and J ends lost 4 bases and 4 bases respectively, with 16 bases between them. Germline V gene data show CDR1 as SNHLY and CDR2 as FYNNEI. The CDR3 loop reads CASSAFDIGGYGYTF. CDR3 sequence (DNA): TGTGCCAGCAGTGCTTTTGACATTGGGGGCTATGGCTACACCTTC.

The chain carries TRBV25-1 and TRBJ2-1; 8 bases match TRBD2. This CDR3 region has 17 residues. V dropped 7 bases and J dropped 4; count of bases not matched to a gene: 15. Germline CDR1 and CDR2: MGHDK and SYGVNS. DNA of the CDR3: TGTGCCAGCACCAAGTCGGCGGCTAGCGGGCCTTACAATGAGCAGTTCTTC. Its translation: CASTKSAASGPYNEQFF. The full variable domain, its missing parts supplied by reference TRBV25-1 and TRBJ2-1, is EADIYQTPRYLVIGTGKKITLECSQTMGHDKMYWYQQDPGMELHLIHYSYGVNSTEKGDLSSESTVSRIRTEHFPLTLESARPSHTSQYLCASTKSAASGPYNEQFFGPGTRLTVL.

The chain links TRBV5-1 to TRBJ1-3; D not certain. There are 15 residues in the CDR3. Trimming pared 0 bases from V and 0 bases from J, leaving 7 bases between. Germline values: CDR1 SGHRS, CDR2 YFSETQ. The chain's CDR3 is CASSLDVSSGNTIYF. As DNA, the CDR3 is TGCGCCAGCAGCTTGGACGTGAGCTCTGGAAACACCATATATTTT.

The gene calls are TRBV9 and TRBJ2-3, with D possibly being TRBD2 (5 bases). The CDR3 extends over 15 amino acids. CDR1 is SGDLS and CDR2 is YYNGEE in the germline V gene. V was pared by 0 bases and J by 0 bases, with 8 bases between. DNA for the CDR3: TGTGCCAGCAGCGTAGGAAGCGGCAGCACAGATACGCAGTATTTT. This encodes CASSVGSGSTDTQYF.

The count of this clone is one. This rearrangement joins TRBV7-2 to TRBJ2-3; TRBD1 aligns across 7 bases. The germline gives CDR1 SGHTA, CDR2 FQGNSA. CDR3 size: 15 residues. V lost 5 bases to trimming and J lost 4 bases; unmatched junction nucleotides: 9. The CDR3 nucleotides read TGTGCCAGCAGCCGGACAGGAGGTGCCGCAGATACGCAGTATTTT. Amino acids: CASSRTGGAADTQYF. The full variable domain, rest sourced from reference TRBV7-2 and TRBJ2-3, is GAGVSQSPSNKVTEKGKDVELRCDPISGHTALYWYRQSLGQGLEFLIYFQGNSAPDKSGLPSDRFSAERTGGSVSTLTIQRTQQEDSAVYLCASSRTGGAADTQYFGPGTRLTVL.

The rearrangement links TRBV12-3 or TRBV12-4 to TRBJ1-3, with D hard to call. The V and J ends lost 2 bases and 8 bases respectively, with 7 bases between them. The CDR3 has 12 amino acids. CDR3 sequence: CASSLRRDTIYF. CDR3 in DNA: TGTGCCAGCAGTTTACGAAGAGACACCATATATTTT.

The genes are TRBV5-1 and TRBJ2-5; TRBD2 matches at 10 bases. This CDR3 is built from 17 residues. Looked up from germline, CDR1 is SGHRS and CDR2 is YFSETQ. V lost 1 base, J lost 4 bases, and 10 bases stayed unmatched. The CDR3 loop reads CASSLNPSGLAPETQYF. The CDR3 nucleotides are TGCGCCAGCAGCTTGAACCCCTCGGGACTAGCGCCAGAGACCCAGTACTTC.

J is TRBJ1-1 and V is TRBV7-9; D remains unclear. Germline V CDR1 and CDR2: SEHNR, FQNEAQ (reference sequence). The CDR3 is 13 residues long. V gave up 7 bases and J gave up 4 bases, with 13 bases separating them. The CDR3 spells CASNIAGITEAFF. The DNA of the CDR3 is TGTGCCAGCAATATTGCGGGGATCACTGAAGCTTTCTTT.

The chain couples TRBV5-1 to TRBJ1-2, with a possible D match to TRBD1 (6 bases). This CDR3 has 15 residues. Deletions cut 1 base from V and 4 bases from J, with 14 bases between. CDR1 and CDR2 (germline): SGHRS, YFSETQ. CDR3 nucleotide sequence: TGCGCCAGCAGCTTGACAGGGCCAGAGATCTATGGCTACACCTTC. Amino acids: CASSLTGPEIYGYTF.

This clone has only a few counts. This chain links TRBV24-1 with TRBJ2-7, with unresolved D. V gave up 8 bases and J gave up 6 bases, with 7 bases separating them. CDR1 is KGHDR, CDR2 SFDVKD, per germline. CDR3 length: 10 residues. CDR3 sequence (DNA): TGTGCCACCATCTTATCCGAGCAGTACGTC. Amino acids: CATILSEQYV.

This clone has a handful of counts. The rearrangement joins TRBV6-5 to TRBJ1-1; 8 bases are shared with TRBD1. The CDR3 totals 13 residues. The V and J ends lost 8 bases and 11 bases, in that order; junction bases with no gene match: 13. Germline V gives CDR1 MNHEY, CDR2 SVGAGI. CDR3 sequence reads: CASGKGGDRWAFF. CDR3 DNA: TGTGCCAGCGGAAAAGGGGGGGACAGGTGGGCTTTCTTT.

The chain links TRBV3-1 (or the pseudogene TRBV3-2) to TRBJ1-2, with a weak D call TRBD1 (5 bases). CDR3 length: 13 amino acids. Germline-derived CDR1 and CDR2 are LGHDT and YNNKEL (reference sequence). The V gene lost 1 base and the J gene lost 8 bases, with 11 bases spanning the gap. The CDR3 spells CASSQVEGLGYTF. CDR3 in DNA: TGTGCCAGCAGCCAAGTTGAGGGGTTGGGCTACACCTTC.

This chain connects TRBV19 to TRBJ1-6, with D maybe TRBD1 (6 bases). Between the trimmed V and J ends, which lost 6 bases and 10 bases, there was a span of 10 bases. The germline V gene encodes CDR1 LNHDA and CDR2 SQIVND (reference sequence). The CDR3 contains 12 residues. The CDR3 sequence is CASRPGESPLHF. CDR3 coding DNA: TGTGCCAGTAGACCAGGGGAATCACCCCTCCACTTT.

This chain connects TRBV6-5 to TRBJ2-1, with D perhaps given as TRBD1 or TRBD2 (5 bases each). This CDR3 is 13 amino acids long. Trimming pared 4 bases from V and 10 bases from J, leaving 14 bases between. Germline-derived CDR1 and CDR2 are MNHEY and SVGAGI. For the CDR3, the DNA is TGTGCCAGCAGTTTGGGGGATTTGGAAGAGCAGTTCTTC. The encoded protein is CASSLGDLEEQFF.